This entry lists 27 T cell receptor beta chains sequenced from one sample in a study of blood T cell repertoires in COVID-19. Generated by immunoSEQ multiplex PCR, the TCRdb table keeps only in-frame clones and is missing some. Among some 350,000 clones listed, 80% to 90% were seen once. Sequencing used PBMCs or T cells enriched from blood (not recorded which). The receptors originated from a man aged 25-45 years who had recovered from COVID-19.

The V gene is TRBV4-2, the J gene TRBJ1-6, with D unclear. This CDR3 comprises 17 residues. Germline V CDR1 and CDR2: LGHNA, YNFKEQ. V dropped 1 base and J dropped 2 bases, with 12 bases sitting between them. Here the CDR3 reads CASSQGFAVTYNSPLHF. For the CDR3, the DNA is TGTGCCAGCAGCCAAGGGTTTGCGGTAACCTATAATTCACCCCTCCACTTT.

The V gene is TRBV19, the J gene TRBJ2-1, with D possibly being TRBD2 (6 bases). The V end was cut by 6 bases, the J end by 7 bases, with 16 bases between. The CDR3 length is 14 residues. Germline lookup yields CDR1 LNHDA and CDR2 SQIVND (reference sequence). The CDR3 DNA reads TGTGCCAGTAGACAGCGGGCGGTAGGGAATGAGCAGTTCTTC. As protein: CASRQRAVGNEQFF.

The chain carries TRBV9 and TRBJ1-4, with a possible D match to TRBD1 (5 bases). The V end was cut by 5 bases, the J end by 3 bases, with 8 bases between. The CDR3 runs 13 residues. Germline V gene sequence: CDR1 SGDLS, CDR2 YYNGEE. For the CDR3, the DNA is TGTGCCAGCAGTGGGGCATCTAATGAAAAACTGTTTTTT. Residues: CASSGASNEKLFF.

The V gene is TRBV6-4, the J gene TRBJ2-3, with D possibly being TRBD2 (5 bases). This CDR3 region has 15 residues. Germline V gene lookup returns CDR1 MRHNA and CDR2 SNTAGT. V was cut by 4 bases and J by 1 base, with 12 bases left in between. The CDR3 region has the DNA TGTGCCAGCAGTGTCCGGGGTGGGGGCACAGATACGCAGTATTTT. Its protein is CASSVRGGGTDTQYF.

V usage is TRBV19 and J usage is TRBJ2-7, with TRBD2 identical over 13 bases. The length of the CDR3 is 17 residues. Germline values: CDR1 LNHDA, CDR2 SQIVND (reference sequence). V lost 2 bases to trimming and J lost 1 base; unmatched junction nucleotides: 5. This CDR3 is CASSIRLAGGLSYEQYF. CDR3 nucleotides: TGTGCCAGTAGTATACGACTAGCGGGGGGCCTATCCTACGAGCAGTACTTC.

The chain joins TRBV19 to TRBJ1-6; a weak D match, TRBD1 (6 bases). From germline, CDR1 is LNHDA and CDR2 SQIVND (reference sequence). With 6 bases removed from V and 10 bases from J, the gap between germline ends came to 13 bases. The CDR3 length is 13 residues. The CDR3 region has the DNA TGTGCCAGTAGCGCACAGGGAAAATCACCCCTCCACTTT. Translation: CASSAQGKSPLHF.

This chain connects TRBV7-8 to TRBJ1-2, with D unresolved. The CDR3 runs 16 residues. Germline lookup yields CDR1 SGHVS and CDR2 FQNEAQ. Trimming pared 1 base from V and 5 bases from J, leaving 17 bases between. CDR3 loop: CASSLVGRVGEYGYTF. The CDR3 DNA is TGTGCCAGCAGCTTAGTCGGTAGGGTCGGGGAGTATGGCTACACCTTC.

This clone was seen once. The chain joins TRBV19 to TRBJ2-1, with 10 bases fitting TRBD2. This CDR3 is 15 amino acids long. Trimming cost V 5 bases and J 12 bases; bases outside gene matches: 13. Germline V gene data show CDR1 as LNHDA and CDR2 as SQIVND (reference sequence). The CDR3 here is CASSLFQRGGLGQFF. CDR3 coding DNA: TGTGCCAGTAGTCTGTTCCAGCGGGGGGGCCTGGGGCAGTTCTTC.

The V call is TRBV19, the J call TRBJ2-5; 11 nucleotides align to TRBD1. CDR3 size: 14 residues. Germline lookup yields CDR1 LNHDA and CDR2 SQIVND (reference sequence). The trim removed 5 bases at V and 4 bases at J, leaving 3 bases unmatched. The CDR3 loop reads CASSPGQGGETQYF. CDR3 coding DNA: TGTGCCAGTAGTCCGGGACAGGGGGGAGAGACCCAGTACTTC.

The count of this clone is one. For the CDR3, the DNA is TGTGCCAGCAGTGAATTGCAGGTCGGCACAGATACGCAGTATTTT. Protein sequence: CASSELQVGTDTQYF. J is TRBJ2-3 and V is TRBV6-1; no reliable D call. V lost 2 bases, J lost 1 base, and 10 bases lay in between. The CDR3 runs 15 residues. Germline CDR1 is MNHNS and CDR2 is SASEGT.

This clone appeared once. The J gene is TRBJ2-1, the V gene TRBV6-5, with 12 nucleotides matching TRBD2. J gave up 7 bases and V 2 bases, and 3 bases lay outside the gene matches. There are 15 residues in the CDR3. In germline, CDR1 is MNHEY, CDR2 SVGAGI. CDR3 in amino acids: CASSYVTSGGNEQFF. In DNA form, the CDR3 reads TGTGCCAGCAGTTACGTGACTAGCGGGGGTAATGAGCAGTTCTTC.

The chain employs TRBV19 and TRBJ2-1; TRBD1 aligns across 8 bases. The J segment lost 5 bases and the V segment lost 5 bases, leaving 8 bases of the junction unmatched. The CDR3 spans 15 residues. Germline V lookup: CDR1 LNHDA, CDR2 SQIVND (reference sequence). Here the CDR3 DNA reads TGTGCCAGTAGTTCCGGACAGGGTTGGGACAATGAGCAGTTCTTC. It is translated as CASSSGQGWDNEQFF.

The chain recombines TRBV7-9 with TRBJ1-3, with no clear D. CDR1 is SEHNR, CDR2 FQNEAQ, per germline (reference sequence). CDR3 length: 16 residues. V lost 5 bases and J 1 base, leaving 15 bases between the germline ends. CDR3 residues: CASSPEGLPSGNTIYF. The DNA for the CDR3 is TGTGCCAGCAGCCCAGAAGGACTGCCTTCTGGAAACACCATATATTTT.

This sequence joins TRBV11-2 and TRBJ2-1; 8 bases agree with TRBD2. The CDR3 totals 16 residues. V lost 1 base, J lost 3 bases, and 5 bases stayed unmatched. Looked up from germline, CDR1 is SGHAT and CDR2 is FQNNGV. Here the CDR3 DNA reads TGTGCCAGCAGCTTAGGGAGGACTAGCCGCTACAATGAGCAGTTCTTC. Amino acids: CASSLGRTSRYNEQFF.

The chain links TRBV5-5 to TRBJ2-1; 13 bases are a match to TRBD2. The CDR3 runs to 16 residues. Per germline, CDR1 SGHKS and CDR2 YYEKEE (reference sequence). V lost 0 bases to trimming and J lost 4 bases; unmatched junction nucleotides: 1. The CDR3 DNA follows: TGTGCCAGCAGCTTGGAGACTAGCGGGGGGTACAATGAGCAGTTCTTC. This gives the protein CASSLETSGGYNEQFF.

The DNA of the CDR3 is TGCGCCAGCAGCTTTACGACAGGGGCCAATCAGCCCCAGCATTTT. Translation gives CASSFTTGANQPQHF. This chain links TRBV5-1 with TRBJ1-5; 8 nucleotides match TRBD1. The CDR3 contains 15 residues. Germline V gives CDR1 SGHRS, CDR2 YFSETQ. J lost 3 bases, V lost 2 bases, and 4 bases had no gene match.

The chain uses TRBV12-3 or TRBV12-4 and TRBJ1-4; TRBD1 might be the D (6 bases). V was cut by 6 bases and J by 3 bases, with 8 bases left in between. This CDR3 contains 13 residues. The CDR3 sequence: CASSRTANEKLFF. The CDR3, as DNA: TGTGCCAGCAGCAGGACAGCTAATGAAAAACTGTTTTTT.

The V call is TRBV5-4, the J call TRBJ2-7, with TRBD1 identical over 7 bases. Per the germline V gene, CDR1 is SGHNT and CDR2 is YYREEE (reference sequence). Unmatched junction bases numbered 6, after V lost 1 base and J lost 5 bases. CDR3 length equals 14 residues. The CDR3 DNA follows: TGTGCCAGCAGCTTGAAGACAGGGCTCCACGAGCAGTACTTC. Translating it yields CASSLKTGLHEQYF. The variable domain in full, completed from reference TRBV5-4 and TRBJ2-7, reads ETGVTQSPTHLIKTRGQQVTLRCSSQSGHNTVSWYQQALGQGPQFIFQYYREEENGRGNFPPRFSGLQFPNYSSELNVNALELDDSALYLCASSLKTGLHEQYFGPGTRLTVT.

The V gene is TRBV13, the J gene TRBJ2-7, with 8 nucleotides matching TRBD1. CDR3 length: 14 residues. V was pared by 4 bases and J by 5 bases, with 7 bases of the junction left unmatched. CDR1 PRHDT and CDR2 FYEKMQ come from the germline V gene (reference sequence). The CDR3 DNA follows: TGTGCCAGCAGCTCGACGGACAGGGTTGACGAGCAGTACTTC. Amino acid sequence: CASSSTDRVDEQYF.

The rearrangement uses TRBV19 and TRBJ2-3, with a tentative D call TRBD2 (6 bases). The CDR3 contains 13 residues. Looked up from germline, CDR1 is LNHDA and CDR2 is SQIVND (reference sequence). Deletions cut 2 bases from V and 6 bases from J, with 9 bases between. CDR3 loop: CASSINGGDTQYF. The CDR3 DNA reads TGTGCCAGTAGTATAAACGGAGGGGATACGCAGTATTTT. Using reference TRBV19 and TRBJ2-3 for the parts outside the CDR3, the full variable domain is DGGITQSPKYLFRKEGQNVTLSCEQNLNHDAMYWYRQDPGQGLRLIYYSQIVNDFQKGDIAEGYSVSREKKESFPLTVTSAQKNPTAFYLCASSINGGDTQYFGPGTRLTVL.

The chain couples TRBV3-1 (or the pseudogene TRBV3-2) to TRBJ2-7; 9 bases align to TRBD2. Germline V gives CDR1 LGHDT, CDR2 YNNKEL (reference sequence). The V segment lost 5 bases and the J segment 0 bases; nucleotides outside the gene matches: 11. The CDR3 length is 17 residues. The CDR3 here is CASSWGLAVMSSYEQYF. In DNA, the CDR3 is TGTGCCAGCAGCTGGGGACTAGCCGTAATGAGCTCCTACGAGCAGTACTTC.

This clone was recorded once. CDR3 amino acids: CAISEETRPSGEQYF. The CDR3 DNA reads as TGTGCCATCAGTGAGGAGACCCGTCCTTCAGGGGAGCAGTACTTC. The V call is TRBV10-3, the J call TRBJ2-7; D perhaps matches TRBD1 (5 bases). Germline CDR1 ENHRY, CDR2 SYGVKD. The germline V and J ends were trimmed by 2 bases and 7 bases, with 18 bases remaining between them. The CDR3 covers 15 residues.

This chain links TRBV9 with TRBJ1-5, with D perhaps TRBD1 (5 bases). Trimming removed 2 bases from V and 5 bases from J, with 14 bases in between. This CDR3 comprises 15 residues. CDR1 is SGDLS, CDR2 YYNGEE, per germline. In DNA form, the CDR3 reads TGTGCCAGCAGCGTCAGCCCGGGGGGGGATCAGCCCCAGCATTTT. It yields the protein CASSVSPGGDQPQHF. Using reference TRBV9 and TRBJ1-5 for the parts outside the CDR3, the full variable domain is DSGVTQTPKHLITATGQRVTLRCSPRSGDLSVYWYQQSLDQGLQFLIQYYNGEERAKGNILERFSAQQFPDLHSELNLSSLELGDSALYFCASSVSPGGDQPQHFGDGTRLSIL.

This rearrangement joins TRBV3-1 (or the pseudogene TRBV3-2) to TRBJ1-4; D unclear. Deletions cut 0 bases from V and 8 bases from J, with 13 bases between. The CDR3 runs 15 residues. Germline CDR1 LGHDT, CDR2 YNNKEL (reference sequence). CDR3 amino acids: CASSQETVRREKLFF. The CDR3 DNA is TGTGCCAGCAGCCAAGAAACGGTCCGGAGGGAAAAACTGTTTTTT.

The chain carries TRBV5-4 and TRBJ2-7; D is perhaps TRBD1 (5 bases). V shed 0 bases and J shed 0 bases, with 13 bases lying between them. Germline-derived CDR1 and CDR2 are SGHNT and YYREEE (reference sequence). The CDR3 totals 16 residues. CDR3 sequence reads: CASSLDLGRSSYEQYF. CDR3 DNA sequence: TGTGCCAGCAGCTTGGATTTGGGGCGATCCTCCTACGAGCAGTACTTC.

V and J are TRBV6-2 or TRBV6-3 and TRBJ1-1, with 10 bases matching TRBD1. V lost 6 bases, J lost 0 bases, and 7 bases stayed unmatched. The germline CDR1 and CDR2 sequences are MNHEY and SVGEGT. The CDR3 runs to 16 residues. Written as DNA, the CDR3 is TGTGCCAGCAGCGTCCAGACAGGGGGCATGAACACTGAAGCTTTCTTT. Its protein is CASSVQTGGMNTEAFF.

Only one count was recorded for this clone. The rearrangement links TRBV7-9 to TRBJ1-1; possible D gene TRBD1, 5 bases. The CDR3 totals 16 residues. Germline values: CDR1 SEHNR, CDR2 FQNEAQ (reference sequence). The V end lost 3 bases, the J end lost 1 base, and 15 bases lay between the germline ends. The CDR3 loop reads CASSFTPGTKNTEAFF. The DNA of the CDR3 is TGTGCCAGCAGCTTTACCCCAGGGACTAAGAACACTGAAGCTTTCTTT.